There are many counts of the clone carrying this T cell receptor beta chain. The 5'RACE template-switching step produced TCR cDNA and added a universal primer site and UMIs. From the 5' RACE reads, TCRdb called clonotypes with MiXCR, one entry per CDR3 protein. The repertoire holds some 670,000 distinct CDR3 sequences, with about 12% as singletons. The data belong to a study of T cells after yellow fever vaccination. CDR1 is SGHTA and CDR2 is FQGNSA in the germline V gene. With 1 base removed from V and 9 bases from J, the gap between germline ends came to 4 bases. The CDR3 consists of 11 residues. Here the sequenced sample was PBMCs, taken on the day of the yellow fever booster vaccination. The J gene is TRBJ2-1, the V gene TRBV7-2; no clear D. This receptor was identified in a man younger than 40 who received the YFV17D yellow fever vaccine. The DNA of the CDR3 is TGTGCCAGCAGCTTAGTTAGTGAGCAGTTCTTC. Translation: CASSLVSEQFF.